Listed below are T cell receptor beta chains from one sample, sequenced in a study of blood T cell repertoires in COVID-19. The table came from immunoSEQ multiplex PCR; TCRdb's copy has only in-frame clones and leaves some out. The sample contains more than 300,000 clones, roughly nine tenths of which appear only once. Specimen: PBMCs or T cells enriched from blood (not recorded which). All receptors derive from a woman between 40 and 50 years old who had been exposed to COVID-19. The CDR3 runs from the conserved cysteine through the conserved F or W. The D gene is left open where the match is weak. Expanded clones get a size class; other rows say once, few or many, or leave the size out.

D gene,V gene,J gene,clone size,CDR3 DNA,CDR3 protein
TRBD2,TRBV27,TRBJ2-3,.,TGTGCCGCCCGTCGAGTGGGAGGGCCGATAGATACGCAGTATTTT,CAARRVGGPIDTQYF
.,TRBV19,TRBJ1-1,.,TGTGCCAGTAGGCTCTCTATAATGAACACTGAAGCTTTCTTT,CASRLSIMNTEAFF
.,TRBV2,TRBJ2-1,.,TGTGCCAGCAGTGAACAGGTGGGTGAGCAGTTCTTC,CASSEQVGEQFF
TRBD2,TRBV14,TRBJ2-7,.,TGTGCCAGCAGCCAAGCAATGGGACTAGCGGGAGGCGAGCAGTACTTC,CASSQAMGLAGGEQYF
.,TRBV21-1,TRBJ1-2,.,TGTGCCAGCAGCAATTCAAAAGCGGGACAGGGATATGGCTACACCTTC,CASSNSKAGQGYGYTF
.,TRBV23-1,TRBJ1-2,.,TGCGCCAGCAGTCAACCCTTTCGGCCGGAGATTGGCTACACCTTC,CASSQPFRPEIGYTF
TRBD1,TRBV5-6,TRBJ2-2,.,TGTGCCAGCAGCACGTTCAGGGGGCGCGACACCGGGGAGCTGTTTTTT,CASSTFRGRDTGELFF
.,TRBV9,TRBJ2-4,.,TGTGCCAGCAGCGTCGGGACACTTAGAGCCAAAAACATTCAGTACTTC,CASSVGTLRAKNIQYF
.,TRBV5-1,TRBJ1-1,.,TGCGCCAGCACTGCGGGGGGAATGGGCACTGAAGCTTTCTTT,CASTAGGMGTEAFF
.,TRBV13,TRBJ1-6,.,TGTGCCAGCAGCCTGGGGCAGGGTGAATCACCCCTCCACTTT,CASSLGQGESPLHF
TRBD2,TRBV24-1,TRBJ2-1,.,TGTGCCTCCGAGGGGACTAGCAACTACAATGAGCAGTTCTTC,CASEGTSNYNEQFF
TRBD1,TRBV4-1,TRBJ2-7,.,TGCGCCAGCAGCCAAGATCGGAGGGGACAGGGCATCTACGAGCAGTACTTC,CASSQDRRGQGIYEQYF
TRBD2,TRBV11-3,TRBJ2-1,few,TGTGCCAGCAGCTTACTCTTACGATACCGGGACTACAAGTTCAATGAGCAGTTCTTC,CASSLLLRYRDYKFNEQFF
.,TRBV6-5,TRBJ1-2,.,TGTGCCAGCAGTTACGGACAGTATAACTATGGCTACACCTTC,CASSYGQYNYGYTF
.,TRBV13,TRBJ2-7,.,TGTGCCAGCAGCCCTCGACACTTAAAAGTCTACGAGCAGTACTTC,CASSPRHLKVYEQYF
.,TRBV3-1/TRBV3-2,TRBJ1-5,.,TGTGCCAGCAGCCAAGGGGGAGGGAGGGATCAGCCCCAGCATTTT,CASSQGGGRDQPQHF
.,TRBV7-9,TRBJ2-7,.,TGTGCCAGCAGCTTAGCGGTTGGGAGTAGCGCAAGCTCCTACGAGCAGTACTTC,CASSLAVGSSASSYEQYF
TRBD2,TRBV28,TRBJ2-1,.,TGTGCCAGCAGTTCCCCCGGGAGGGCCTACAATGAGCAGTTCTTC,CASSSPGRAYNEQFF
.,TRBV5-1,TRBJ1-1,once,TGCGCCAGCACACCCAGGGCGGCGGGGGACACTGAAGCTTTCTTT,CASTPRAAGDTEAFF
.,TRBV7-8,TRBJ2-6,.,TGTGCCAGCAGCTTAGGGTCACTGTCTGGGGCCAACGTCCTGACTTTC,CASSLGSLSGANVLTF
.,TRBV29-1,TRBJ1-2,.,TGCAGCGTTGAATTCCCCAGGGCGCGCTATGGCTACACCTTC,CSVEFPRARYGYTF
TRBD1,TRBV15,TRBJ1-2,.,TGTGCCACCAGCAGAGATAACCCTGACAGGGTATATGGCTACACCTTC,CATSRDNPDRVYGYTF
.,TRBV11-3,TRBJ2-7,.,TGTGCCAGCACCCCTACCTCCTACGAGCAGTACTTC,CASTPTSYEQYF
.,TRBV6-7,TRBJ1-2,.,TGTGCCAGCAGTTACTATCCATGGGGGGTGCACTATGGCTACACCTTC,CASSYYPWGVHYGYTF